These 9 T cell receptor beta chains share one sample of origin, sequenced in a study of shared T cell receptors in the human thymus. The method was immunoSEQ multiplex PCR; TCRdb's version includes in-frame clones alone and lacks a portion of them. Here the sample spans 600,000 to 900,000 clones, approximately 85% being singletons. Separately, the same data were catalogued under a study of human thymus T cells.

Material for sequencing was thymocytes. The receptors were sampled from a girl under three years old with a congenital heart defect.

V usage is TRBV4-1 and J usage is TRBJ2-3; 8 bases match TRBD1. V was pared by 1 base and J by 2 bases, with 5 bases of the junction left unmatched. CDR1 and CDR2 (germline): MGHRA, YSYEKL. CDR3 length: 16 amino acids. The CDR3 protein is CASSQGPRGLTDTQYF. The DNA of the CDR3 is TGCGCCAGCAGCCAAGGACCCAGGGGGCTCACAGATACGCAGTATTTT.

This CDR3 is CASSLVYPVDTQYF. The CDR3 nucleotides read TGTGCCAGCAGCTTGGTGTATCCCGTGGATACGCAGTATTTT. The rearrangement links TRBV5-6 to TRBJ2-3; D is unresolved. Germline CDR1 reads SGHDT; CDR2 reads YYEEEE. V shed 0 bases and J shed 6 bases, with 11 bases lying between them. This CDR3 is 14 amino acids long.

The chain recombines TRBV19 with TRBJ1-1; D unresolved. Germline V lookup: CDR1 LNHDA, CDR2 SQIVND (reference sequence). The V gene lost 7 bases and the J gene lost 4 bases, with 19 bases spanning the gap. The CDR3 contains 15 residues. CDR3: CASKRRTKASTEAFF. The CDR3 nucleotides read TGTGCCAGTAAACGAAGAACCAAAGCGAGCACTGAAGCTTTCTTT.

The rearrangement joins TRBV4-3 to TRBJ2-2, with a tentative D call TRBD2 (6 bases). The CDR3 loop spans 18 amino acids. V was clipped by 0 bases and J by 7 bases, with 21 bases between them. In germline, CDR1 is LGHNA, CDR2 YSLEER. CDR3 loop: CASSQEPLVAGQSGELFF. In nucleotides, the CDR3 is TGCGCCAGCAGCCAAGAGCCCTTAGTGGCGGGGCAGAGCGGGGAGCTGTTTTTT.

The J gene is TRBJ2-7, the V gene TRBV10-3; 11 bases map to TRBD2. The germline V gene encodes CDR1 ENHRY and CDR2 SYGVKD. The CDR3 spans 15 residues. Trimming cost V 6 bases and J 3 bases; bases outside gene matches: 7. The CDR3 sequence is CAISQLAGVLYEQYF. In DNA form, the CDR3 reads TGTGCCATCAGCCAACTAGCGGGGGTCCTCTACGAGCAGTACTTC.

This chain joins TRBV5-1 and TRBJ2-1; D unclear. The CDR3 extends over 12 amino acids. Trimming cost V 5 bases and J 2 bases, with 5 bases left between them. The V gene's germline CDR1 is SGHRS and CDR2 YFSETQ. The CDR3 DNA reads TGCGCCAGCAGTATAACCTACAATGAGCAGTTCTTC. It is translated as CASSITYNEQFF.

This chain joins TRBV19 and TRBJ2-2, with 9 bases aligning to TRBD1. V lost 5 bases and J lost 5; bases outside the gene matches: 12. CDR1 and CDR2 from the germline V gene are LNHDA and SQIVND (reference sequence). The CDR3 consists of 17 residues. The CDR3 protein is CASSLNPTGGATGELFF. For the CDR3, the DNA is TGTGCCAGTAGTTTAAATCCCACAGGGGGCGCGACCGGGGAGCTGTTTTTT.

This clone was detected only a few times. The junction shows a germline mismatch at one end, possibly a read error. The V and J genes are TRBV6-1 and TRBJ1-1; D remains ambiguous. Germline V gene sequence: CDR1 MNHNS, CDR2 SASEGT. The CDR3 covers 12 residues. This chain's CDR3 is CASTGSPPEPFF. The CDR3 region has the DNA TGTGCCAGCACGGGGTCCCCGCCTGAACCTTTCTTT.

The chain is built from TRBV12-5 and TRBJ1-5, with 10 bases lining up with TRBD1. The CDR3 has 13 residues. Germline V lookup: CDR1 LGHNT, CDR2 FRNRAP. After removal of 6 bases from V and 7 bases from J, the junction contained 3 bases not matched to a gene. The CDR3: CASGGDRGQPQHF. DNA of the CDR3: TGTGCTAGTGGAGGGGACAGGGGCCAGCCCCAGCATTTT.